The TCR beta chain described here comes from a study of shared clonotypes between healthy human individuals. Deep was the level at which the assay was run. Sequencing used immunoSEQ multiplex PCR; TCRdb keeps in-frame clones, though not all of them. The sample includes approximately 2.5 million clones, under 95% of them seen just once. The germline V gene has CDR1 SNHLY and CDR2 FYNNEI. V lost 8 bases and J 6 bases, leaving 17 bases between the germline ends. The CDR3 is 13 amino acids. This clone was seen just once. Its target is not known. Study conclusions and caveats: Sample collection involved blood only; tissue repertoires are likely different.

This clonotype originated in a young man in good health. Some clones in this sample may be carry-over from other donors' samples. V usage is TRBV2 and J usage is TRBJ2-7; D possibly corresponds to TRBD1 (6 bases). The source material was naive CD4+ T cells from PBMCs. Subset defined: CD45RA+ positively selected. The CDR3 sequence: CASHMAGAGEQYF. The CDR3 DNA sequence: TGTGCCAGCCACATGGCAGGGGCAGGCGAGCAGTACTTC.